These T cell receptor beta chains were read from a single sample in a study of cytomegalovirus exposure and HLA in healthy donors. Clones were read by immunoSEQ multiplex PCR, and TCRdb kept only the in-frame ones, dropping some. The sample shows about 180,000 clones, around 77% of them seen only once. The sample consisted of PBMCs. These receptors all stem from a woman aged 25 to 39 in good health and CMV-seronegative. CDR3s include the opening cysteine and the closing phenylalanine or tryptophan. Each record gives: D gene, J gene, V gene, CDR3 protein. A D gene is named only where the DNA matches it firmly.

d_call: TRBD2; j_call: TRBJ2-1; v_call: TRBV5-1; cdr3_aa: CASSTGLKAGASYNEQFF
d_call: NA; j_call: TRBJ1-2; v_call: TRBV18; cdr3_aa: CASSPQELGYTF
d_call: NA; j_call: TRBJ1-6; v_call: TRBV5-1; cdr3_aa: CASSLVEGGYSPLHF
d_call: TRBD1; j_call: TRBJ1-1; v_call: TRBV11-2; cdr3_aa: CASSWGQGSRTEAFF
d_call: TRBD2; j_call: TRBJ2-1; v_call: TRBV5-4; cdr3_aa: CASSLRGGSYNEQFF
d_call: NA; j_call: TRBJ2-7; v_call: TRBV2; cdr3_aa: CASSNHGGGRVVYEQYF
d_call: NA; j_call: TRBJ1-1; v_call: TRBV9; cdr3_aa: CASSVGGYDTEAFF
d_call: TRBD2; j_call: TRBJ2-3; v_call: TRBV29-1; cdr3_aa: CSVKGLAESTDTQYF
d_call: TRBD2; j_call: TRBJ2-1; v_call: TRBV30; cdr3_aa: CAWSVIAGSSEQFF
d_call: TRBD1; j_call: TRBJ2-2; v_call: TRBV2; cdr3_aa: CASSESRTGGNTGELFF
d_call: TRBD1; j_call: TRBJ2-3; v_call: TRBV30; cdr3_aa: CAWSWDRGSDTQYF
d_call: NA; j_call: TRBJ2-7; v_call: TRBV6-5; cdr3_aa: CASSYSIGGQSYEQYF
d_call: TRBD2; j_call: TRBJ2-7; v_call: TRBV25-1; cdr3_aa: CASSNSGTSVYEQYF
d_call: TRBD2; j_call: TRBJ2-1; v_call: TRBV7-3; cdr3_aa: CASSQPLAGGNNEQFF
d_call: NA; j_call: TRBJ1-1; v_call: TRBV9; cdr3_aa: CASSVVNTEAFF
d_call: TRBD1; j_call: TRBJ2-7; v_call: TRBV7-2; cdr3_aa: CASSSQDRGLEQYF
d_call: TRBD2; j_call: TRBJ2-1; v_call: TRBV6-1; cdr3_aa: CASSVVLAGGNNEQFF
d_call: NA; j_call: TRBJ2-1; v_call: TRBV7-9; cdr3_aa: CASSSTRDFYEQFF
d_call: NA; j_call: TRBJ2-7; v_call: TRBV7-9; cdr3_aa: CASSLVGGRGSSYEQYF
d_call: TRBD2; j_call: TRBJ2-7; v_call: TRBV5-3; cdr3_aa: CARPPQTSSAYEQYF
d_call: TRBD1; j_call: TRBJ1-1; v_call: TRBV10-3; cdr3_aa: CAISKDRAVSEAFF
d_call: NA; j_call: TRBJ1-1; v_call: TRBV2; cdr3_aa: CASSEVRVLNTEAFF
d_call: TRBD1; j_call: TRBJ1-2; v_call: TRBV6-1; cdr3_aa: CASSEGAGGIGGYTF
d_call: NA; j_call: TRBJ2-4; v_call: TRBV27; cdr3_aa: CASSLSVSGKNIQYF